Each of the 26 T cell receptor beta chains below was sequenced from the same sample in a study of cytomegalovirus exposure and HLA in healthy donors (TCRdb year 2017). Receptor amplification or capture employed the immunoSEQ multiplex PCR assay. TCRdb's version of the immuneACCESS table is confined to in-frame rearrangements and falls short of the full clone set. An unresolved V gene accounts for under half of the shortfall where checked; the remainder is of unknown origin. A total of 100,000 to 150,000 clones appear in this sample, 70% to 90% of them only once. Together, the top ten hold under 2% of the sample. The sequenced sample was PBMCs. The receptor set was obtained from a woman between 18 and 29 years old in good health and CMV-seronegative.

This chain links TRBV7-7 with TRBJ2-2; D is possibly TRBD2 (5 bases). Germline assignment: CDR1 SSHAT and CDR2 FNYEAQ (reference sequence). Trimming cost V 5 bases and J 6 bases, with 16 bases left between them. The CDR3 has 15 residues. CDR3 sequence (DNA): TGTGCCAGCAGCCCTACTAGTATTTCAGCCGGGGAGCTGTTTTTT. Amino acid sequence: CASSPTSISAGELFF.

The count of this clone is one. The rearrangement joins TRBV27 to TRBJ2-1; weak D call: TRBD1 (6 bases). The CDR3 contains 14 residues. Looked up from germline, CDR1 is MNHEY and CDR2 is SMNVEV (reference sequence). The V gene lost 5 bases and the J gene lost 7 bases, with 15 bases spanning the gap. As DNA, the CDR3 is TGTGCCAGCAGTCGGTGGGGGCTAAAAAATGAGCAGTTCTTC. It is translated as CASSRWGLKNEQFF.

This sequence joins TRBV9 and TRBJ2-2; TRBD2 matches at 8 bases. The CDR3 runs to 16 residues. Germline V gives CDR1 SGDLS, CDR2 YYNGEE. With 4 bases clipped from V and 3 bases from J, the junction kept 8 bases outside the gene matches. CDR3 nucleotides: TGTGCCAGCAGCCCTTCTAGCGGGTTGTACACCGGGGAGCTGTTTTTT. Translated, it gives CASSPSSGLYTGELFF.

The chain has TRBV5-1 and TRBJ1-2, with TRBD1 identical over 7 bases. Trimming took 5 bases from V and 3 from J; bases not matched to a gene: 4. The germline V gene has CDR1 SGHRS and CDR2 YFSETQ. This CDR3 is built from 13 residues. This CDR3 is CASRSGTDYGYTF. The CDR3 region has the DNA TGCGCCAGCAGATCCGGGACAGACTATGGCTACACCTTC.

The chain joins TRBV27 to TRBJ2-7, with 9 bases identical to TRBD2. V trimming: 6 bases; J trimming: 0 bases; junction bases outside the gene matches: 9. CDR1 and CDR2 from the germline V gene are MNHEY and SMNVEV (reference sequence). CDR3 length: 16 residues. CDR3 loop: CASSNRLAASSYEQYF. The CDR3 DNA follows: TGTGCCAGCAGCAATAGACTAGCGGCTAGCTCCTACGAGCAGTACTTC.

The chain is built from TRBV5-1 and TRBJ2-5; maybe TRBD1 (6 bases). The V end lost 3 bases, the J end lost 5 bases, and 23 bases lay between the germline ends. This CDR3 spans 17 amino acids. Germline V lookup: CDR1 SGHRS, CDR2 YFSETQ. The DNA for the CDR3 is TGCGCCAGCAGCTGGGCCTCAGGGGAAATCGGTCGGGAGACCCAGTACTTC. Translation: CASSWASGEIGRETQYF.

The chain is built from TRBV7-9 and TRBJ2-2; TRBD2 matches at 10 bases. Germline-derived CDR1 and CDR2 are SEHNR and FQNEAQ (reference sequence). This CDR3 contains 15 residues. With 1 base clipped from V and 4 bases from J, the junction kept 0 bases outside the gene matches. The CDR3 region has the DNA TGTGCCAGCAGCTTAGGACTAGCGGGCACCGGGGAGCTGTTTTTT. The encoded protein is CASSLGLAGTGELFF.

The chain combines TRBV13 with TRBJ2-3; TRBD1 matches 7 bases. V was pared by 5 bases and J by 2 bases, with 7 bases of the junction left unmatched. Germline-derived CDR1 and CDR2 are PRHDT and FYEKMQ (reference sequence). The CDR3 contains 15 residues. CDR3 residues: CASSPFGTDTDTQYF. CDR3 bases: TGTGCCAGCAGCCCGTTCGGGACAGACACAGATACGCAGTATTTT. Filled out from reference TRBV13 and TRBJ2-3, the complete variable domain reads AAGVIQSPRHLIKEKRETATLKCYPIPRHDTVYWYQQGPGQDPQFLISFYEKMQSDKGSIPDRFSAQQFSDYHSELNMSSLELGDSALYFCASSPFGTDTDTQYFGPGTRLTVL.

This sequence joins TRBV4-1 and TRBJ2-1; TRBD1 is a possible D gene (6 bases). The V and J ends lost 4 bases and 2 bases respectively, with 15 bases between them. Germline V gene lookup returns CDR1 MGHRA and CDR2 YSYEKL. The CDR3 runs to 16 residues. The CDR3 reads CASSLNSGVTYNEQFF. For the CDR3, the DNA is TGCGCCAGCAGCCTAAATTCAGGGGTCACCTACAATGAGCAGTTCTTC.

The rearrangement links TRBV6-5 to TRBJ2-5; D is possibly TRBD2 (6 bases). This CDR3 is 16 amino acids long. Germline-derived CDR1 and CDR2 are MNHEY and SVGAGI. Trimming pared 2 bases from V and 0 bases from J, leaving 13 bases between. Here the CDR3 reads CASSYELGGYQETQYF. The CDR3, as DNA: TGTGCCAGCAGTTACGAGTTGGGGGGATACCAAGAGACCCAGTACTTC.

V gene TRBV9 combines with J gene TRBJ2-1, with 7 bases lining up with TRBD1. J was trimmed by 2 bases and V by 3 bases; bases with no gene match: 8. Germline values: CDR1 SGDLS, CDR2 YYNGEE. This CDR3 region has 16 residues. CDR3: CASSGYRGGPYNEQFF. The CDR3 DNA reads as TGTGCCAGCAGCGGTTACAGGGGTGGGCCCTACAATGAGCAGTTCTTC.

The DNA for the CDR3 is TGTGCCAGCAGCTCCTCAGGGGCGGGGGACTACGAGCAGTACTTC. Protein: CASSSSGAGDYEQYF. The chain combines TRBV5-4 with TRBJ2-7; possible D gene TRBD2, 7 bases. The V gene lost 3 bases and the J gene lost 3 bases, with 16 bases spanning the gap. Germline CDR1 and CDR2: SGHNT and YYREEE (reference sequence). The CDR3 extends over 15 amino acids.

The chain links TRBV5-1 to TRBJ2-5, with D maybe TRBD1 (5 bases). This CDR3 has 16 amino acids. V was trimmed by 0 bases and J by 3 bases, leaving 15 bases between them. CDR1 is SGHRS, CDR2 YFSETQ, per germline. In DNA, the CDR3 is TGCGCCAGCAGCTTGGCCTATTGGGGCCGGGAAGAGACCCAGTACTTC. It specifies CASSLAYWGREETQYF.

This clone was observed once. The CDR3 spells CASSRGTGDSGANVLTF. CDR3 in DNA: TGTGCCAGCAGCCGAGGGACAGGGGACTCTGGGGCCAACGTCCTGACTTTC. This rearrangement joins TRBV4-2 to TRBJ2-6; TRBD1 agrees at 10 bases. The V gene end was trimmed by 4 bases and the J gene end by 0 bases; junction bases not matched to a gene: 3. The CDR3 contains 17 residues. Germline CDR1 is LGHNA and CDR2 is YNFKEQ.

The chain links TRBV27 to TRBJ2-1, with 10 bases aligning to TRBD1. This CDR3 spans 16 amino acids. J gave up 8 bases and V 2 bases, and 9 bases lay outside the gene matches. Germline V gene data show CDR1 as MNHEY and CDR2 as SMNVEV (reference sequence). CDR3: CASSLIVTGGWDEQFF. CDR3 in DNA: TGTGCCAGCAGTTTAATCGTGACAGGGGGCTGGGATGAGCAGTTCTTC.

The rearrangement uses TRBV6-6 and TRBJ2-7; D perhaps matches TRBD1 (6 bases). This CDR3 spans 14 amino acids. Germline V gene sequence: CDR1 MNHNY, CDR2 SVGAGI (reference sequence). Trimming pared 10 bases from V and 2 bases from J, leaving 18 bases between. The CDR3 DNA reads TGTGCCACCCTCCTGGACAGTCACGCCTACGAGCAGTACTTC. Its protein is CATLLDSHAYEQYF.

The rearrangement uses TRBV11-1 and TRBJ2-7; 7 bases match TRBD2. V lost 4 bases, J lost 3 bases, and 12 bases stayed unmatched. This CDR3 has 16 residues. Germline V CDR1 and CDR2: SGHAT, FQDESV (reference sequence). The CDR3 reads CASSSSGGAGVYEQYF. CDR3 bases: TGTGCCAGCAGCTCTTCTGGAGGGGCGGGAGTCTACGAGCAGTACTTC.

The genes are TRBV7-8 and TRBJ2-7; the D gene is possibly TRBD1 (5 bases). Per germline, CDR1 SGHVS and CDR2 FQNEAQ. The CDR3 contains 16 residues. Trimming took 1 base from V and 5 from J, leaving 18 bases between them. Here the CDR3 reads CASSLESVRAFDEQYF. CDR3 nucleotides: TGTGCCAGCAGCTTAGAAAGCGTCAGGGCGTTTGACGAGCAGTACTTC. Complete variable domain (other parts from reference TRBV7-8 and TRBJ2-7): GAGVSQSPRYKVAKRGQDVALRCDPISGHVSLFWYQQALGQGPEFLTYFQNEAQLDKSGLPSDRFFAERPEGSVSTLKIQRTQQEDSAVYLCASSLESVRAFDEQYFGPGTRLTVT.

The chain uses TRBV11-2 and TRBJ2-7; 10 bases match TRBD1. Germline CDR1 reads SGHAT; CDR2 reads FQNNGV. The V and J ends lost 1 base and 4 bases, in that order; junction bases with no gene match: 10. The length of the CDR3 is 17 residues. CDR3 loop: CASSLATLGDRGYEQYF. The CDR3 DNA reads TGTGCCAGCAGCTTAGCCACCTTGGGGGACAGGGGTTACGAGCAGTACTTC.

The V call is TRBV28, the J call TRBJ2-5; tentative D call: TRBD2 (5 bases). Per the germline V gene, CDR1 is MDHEN and CDR2 is SYDVKM. The CDR3 sequence is 12 residues long. Trimming left V 6 bases short and J 5 bases short, with 10 bases between. The CDR3: CASSGVGETQYF. CDR3 DNA: TGTGCCAGCAGCGGGGTGGGTGAGACCCAGTACTTC.

This clone was picked up one time. The J gene is TRBJ2-5, the V gene TRBV10-2; D gene uncertain. The germline V gene encodes CDR1 WSHSY and CDR2 SAAADI. This CDR3 is built from 11 residues. V gave up 5 bases and J gave up 5 bases, with 6 bases separating them. CDR3 bases: TGCGCCAGCAGTAAATCGGAGACCCAGTACTTC. This translates into CASSKSETQYF.

J is TRBJ2-2 and V is TRBV6-1; D is perhaps TRBD2 (5 bases). The CDR3 is 16 residues long. Germline CDR1 reads MNHNS; CDR2 reads SASEGT. Trimming left V 2 bases short and J 7 bases short, with 17 bases between. The CDR3 nucleotides are TGTGCCAGCAGTGAACCAACTAGGTTATTGTACGGGGAGCTGTTTTTT. This encodes CASSEPTRLLYGELFF.

V usage is TRBV28 and J usage is TRBJ2-3, with 12 bases fitting TRBD2. CDR1 and CDR2 (germline): MDHEN, SYDVKM. This CDR3 region has 14 residues. The V segment lost 7 bases and the J segment 5 bases; nucleotides outside the gene matches: 4. In DNA, the CDR3 is TGTGCCAGCACTAGCGGGGGGGCGGTAGATACGCAGTATTTT. Its translation: CASTSGGAVDTQYF.

This chain links TRBV5-4 with TRBJ1-1; D perhaps matches TRBD1 (5 bases). CDR3 length: 15 residues. V was clipped by 0 bases and J by 5 bases, with 14 bases between them. Germline V gene lookup returns CDR1 SGHNT and CDR2 YYREEE (reference sequence). The CDR3 here is CASSLAGEEGTEAFF. As DNA, the CDR3 is TGTGCCAGCAGCTTGGCGGGGGAGGAGGGGACTGAAGCTTTCTTT.

Remarks on this clone: The sample carries other DNA sequences with the same CDR3. This chain joins TRBV28 and TRBJ2-7, with TRBD1 matching 11 bases. Trimming at V came to 4 bases and at J to 6 bases, leaving 2 bases not matched to a gene. CDR3 length: 13 residues. The germline CDR1 and CDR2 sequences are MDHEN and SYDVKM. CDR3 sequence (DNA): TGTGCCAGCAGTTCGGGACAGGGGGGCGAGCAGTACTTC. Translated: CASSSGQGGEQYF.

The chain is built from TRBV18 and TRBJ2-3; 7 bases are a match to TRBD2. The CDR3 runs to 16 residues. The germline V gene encodes CDR1 KGHSH and CDR2 LQKENI. The V and J ends lost 3 bases and 3 bases, in that order; junction bases with no gene match: 9. The CDR3 protein is CASSPLGGRGTDTQYF. The CDR3, as DNA: TGTGCCAGCTCACCCCTTGGCGGGAGAGGTACAGATACGCAGTATTTT.